Listed here are 19 T cell receptor beta chains from one sample, sequenced in a study of blood T cell repertoires in COVID-19. The table came from immunoSEQ multiplex PCR; TCRdb's copy has only in-frame clones and leaves some out. The data contain under 200,000 clones, about 91% of them singletons. Sequenced: PBMCs or T cells enriched from blood (not recorded which). These receptors all come from a young woman who had recovered from COVID-19.

V usage is TRBV3-1 (or the pseudogene TRBV3-2) and J usage is TRBJ2-7; D possibly corresponds to TRBD2 (5 bases). This CDR3 has 16 residues. V shed 4 bases and J shed 0 bases, with 16 bases lying between them. Germline loops: CDR1 LGHDT, CDR2 YNNKEL (reference sequence). The CDR3 sequence is CASSLLVLGSSYEQYF. The CDR3 region has the DNA TGTGCCAGCAGCCTTCTAGTGTTAGGGAGCTCCTACGAGCAGTACTTC.

The chain carries TRBV6-5 and TRBJ1-6, with a weak D call TRBD1 (6 bases). Germline CDR1 MNHEY, CDR2 SVGAGI. Between the trimmed V and J ends, which lost 6 bases and 8 bases, there was a span of 11 bases. The CDR3 is 13 amino acids. This CDR3 reads CASRRGGDSPLHF. The CDR3 region has the DNA TGTGCCAGCAGAAGGGGGGGCGATTCACCCCTCCACTTT.

V and J are TRBV27 and TRBJ1-5; tentative D call: TRBD1 (5 bases). V was shortened by 6 bases and J by 2 bases, with 17 bases between the two germline ends. This CDR3 region has 16 residues. In germline, CDR1 is MNHEY, CDR2 SMNVEV (reference sequence). The CDR3 reads CASSLDGWGGNQPQHF. The DNA of the CDR3 is TGTGCCAGCAGCTTAGATGGATGGGGGGGCAATCAGCCCCAGCATTTT.

The chain recombines TRBV10-3 with TRBJ2-7; the D gene is possibly TRBD2 (6 bases). V lost 4 bases to trimming and J lost 2 bases, with 9 bases between them. Germline CDR1 is ENHRY and CDR2 is SYGVKD. This CDR3 has 13 amino acids. The CDR3 sequence is CAISVTGAYEQYF. CDR3 coding DNA: TGTGCCATCAGTGTAACGGGGGCCTACGAGCAGTACTTC.

The rearrangement uses TRBV7-9 and TRBJ2-5; 11 nucleotides match TRBD2. Germline CDR1 and CDR2: SEHNR and FQNEAQ (reference sequence). Trimming removed 1 base from V and 5 bases from J; junction bases left unmatched: 12. The CDR3 loop spans 18 amino acids. The CDR3 reads CASSLERLAGWAGETQYF. DNA of the CDR3: TGTGCCAGCAGCTTAGAAAGACTAGCGGGATGGGCGGGTGAGACCCAGTACTTC.

The count of this clone is one. The chain carries TRBV10-3 and TRBJ2-1; perhaps TRBD2 as D (5 bases). The germline V and J ends were trimmed by 11 bases and 9 bases, with 20 bases remaining between them. Germline CDR1 is ENHRY and CDR2 is SYGVKD. The CDR3 covers 13 residues. The CDR3 DNA follows: TGTGCCGCACAAGGACGGGGTGAGGGTGAGCAGTTCTTC. Amino acid sequence: CAAQGRGEGEQFF.

The V and J genes are TRBV7-6 and TRBJ1-4; D unresolved. From germline, CDR1 is SGHVS and CDR2 FNYEAQ. Deletions cut 5 bases from V and 8 bases from J, with 24 bases between. The length of the CDR3 is 17 residues. The CDR3 is CASSPSSSSAFREKLFF. CDR3 nucleotides: TGTGCCAGCAGCCCATCCTCGAGCAGCGCCTTTAGGGAAAAACTGTTTTTT.

The chain's CDR3 is CASSPMDRDSGYTF. In nucleotides, the CDR3 is TGTGCCAGCTCACCAATGGATAGGGACTCTGGCTACACCTTC. This chain links TRBV18 with TRBJ1-2, with D tentatively TRBD1 (5 bases). The CDR3 is 14 residues long. CDR1 and CDR2 (germline): KGHSH, LQKENI. V was pared by 2 bases and J by 7 bases, with 14 bases between.

The chain uses TRBV4-3 and TRBJ2-2; a possible D gene is TRBD2 (7 bases). The V gene's germline CDR1 is LGHNA and CDR2 YSLEER. V was clipped by 2 bases and J by 6 bases, with 10 bases between them. There are 14 residues in the CDR3. The chain's CDR3 is CASSQLGGAGELFF. The CDR3 DNA sequence: TGCGCCAGCAGCCAATTAGGGGGGGCCGGGGAGCTGTTTTTT.

CDR3 residues: CAWSVPSGSRYEQYF. In nucleotides, the CDR3 is TGTGCCTGGAGTGTACCAAGCGGGAGTCGGTACGAGCAGTACTTC. V and J are TRBV30 and TRBJ2-7; 8 bases map to TRBD2. V gave up 0 bases and J gave up 4 bases; unmatched junction bases: 8. Germline CDR1 and CDR2: GTSNPN and SVGIG (reference sequence). The CDR3 is 15 amino acids.

The chain joins TRBV28 to TRBJ1-1; D remains unclear. The germline CDR1 and CDR2 sequences are MDHEN and SYDVKM. CDR3 length: 14 residues. Deletions cut 4 bases from V and 1 base from J, with 10 bases between. As DNA, the CDR3 is TGTGCCAGCAGTTCGGTCGGGTGGAACACTGAAGCTTTCTTT. Protein sequence: CASSSVGWNTEAFF.

V usage is TRBV2 and J usage is TRBJ2-3; D gene ambiguous. Germline CDR1 is SNHLY and CDR2 is FYNNEI. V shed 3 bases and J shed 0 bases, with 10 bases lying between them. CDR3 length: 15 amino acids. CDR3 amino acids: CASSESLRSTDTQYF. The CDR3 DNA reads TGTGCCAGCAGTGAGAGCCTTAGAAGCACAGATACGCAGTATTTT.

This clone was seen a single time. V usage is TRBV27 and J usage is TRBJ2-1, with TRBD2 identical over 7 bases. There are 15 residues in the CDR3. Germline values: CDR1 MNHEY, CDR2 SMNVEV (reference sequence). V trimming: 3 bases; J trimming: 6 bases; junction bases outside the gene matches: 8. The CDR3 nucleotides read TGTGCCAGCAGTTTTCGAGGGAGGGTCTCCAATGAGCAGTTCTTC. Residues: CASSFRGRVSNEQFF.

V is TRBV28 and J is TRBJ2-6; TRBD1 matches 10 bases. The CDR3 is 20 amino acids. Germline CDR1 reads MDHEN; CDR2 reads SYDVKM. The J segment lost 4 bases and the V segment lost 2 bases, leaving 14 bases of the junction unmatched. The CDR3 loop reads CASSLGLWGQGISGANVLTF. DNA of the CDR3: TGTGCCAGCAGTTTAGGTCTCTGGGGACAGGGGATCTCCGGGGCCAACGTCCTGACTTTC.

CDR3 sequence reads: CASNLLASYEQFF. In nucleotides, the CDR3 is TGTGCCAGCAACCTACTAGCTTCCTATGAGCAGTTCTTC. The rearrangement uses TRBV28 and TRBJ2-1, with D possibly matching TRBD2 (6 bases). The CDR3 totals 13 residues. V was cut by 7 bases and J by 8 bases, with 15 bases left in between. Germline CDR1 is MDHEN and CDR2 is SYDVKM. Filled out from reference TRBV28 and TRBJ2-1, the complete variable domain reads DVKVTQSSRYLVKRTGEKVFLECVQDMDHENMFWYRQDPGLGLRLIYFSYDVKMKEKGDIPEGYSVSREKKERFSLILESASTNQTSMYLCASNLLASYEQFFGPGTRLTVL.

CDR3 nucleotides: TGCGCCAGCAGCTTCGACAGGAGCACAGATACGCAGTATTTT. It yields the protein CASSFDRSTDTQYF. The chain joins TRBV5-1 to TRBJ2-3; a possible D gene is TRBD1 (6 bases). V gave up 2 bases and J gave up 0 bases, with 7 bases separating them. The length of the CDR3 is 14 residues. Germline assignment: CDR1 SGHRS and CDR2 YFSETQ.

The rearrangement joins TRBV6-5 to TRBJ2-7; D call uncertain. In germline, CDR1 is MNHEY, CDR2 SVGAGI. V lost 5 bases to trimming and J lost 0 bases, with 14 bases between them. The CDR3 length is 15 residues. The CDR3 coding sequence is TGTGCCAGCAGTCTCCGGAGCCGGAGCTCCTACGAGCAGTACTTC. Translating it yields CASSLRSRSSYEQYF.

The chain couples TRBV19 to TRBJ1-5; 7 bases agree with TRBD1. After removal of 3 bases from V and 0 bases from J, the junction contained 2 bases not matched to a gene. The CDR3 length is 15 residues. Germline CDR1 LNHDA, CDR2 SQIVND (reference sequence). DNA of the CDR3: TGTGCCAGTAGTATGGGACAGAATAGCAATCAGCCCCAGCATTTT. Encoded protein: CASSMGQNSNQPQHF.

The chain carries TRBV6-2 or TRBV6-3 and TRBJ1-1; D is unresolved. V lost 6 bases and J lost 4, with 15 bases in between. Germline V gives CDR1 MNHEY, CDR2 SVGEGT. There are 14 residues in the CDR3. The DNA for the CDR3 is TGTGCCAGCAGCAACTGGAGGGAGGGCACTGAAGCTTTCTTT. Residues: CASSNWREGTEAFF.